This T cell receptor (beta chain) came from a study of cytomegalovirus exposure and HLA in healthy donors. General study points: The authors judged a highly shared variant cluster likely a sequencing artifact. It has been reported that TCR beta sequences accurately predicted the HLA-A and HLA-B alleles of most subjects.

The J segment lost 7 bases and the V segment lost 7 bases, leaving 11 bases of the junction unmatched. This CDR3 has 15 residues. Germline CDR1 reads SGHTA; CDR2 reads FQGNSA. On this clone: The antigen remains undetermined.

PCR employed 60 Vbeta and 13 Jbeta primers. The repertoire was sequenced with immunoSEQ multiplex PCR; TCRdb's copy has only in-frame clones and lacks some. The sample yields approximately 290,000 clones, 80% seen once. Though probably carrying unrecorded immune exposures, donors were nominally healthy at sampling. V usage is TRBV7-2 and J usage is TRBJ2-1; 9 nucleotides line up with TRBD1. The receptor comes from a girl under 10 years old in good health and CMV-seronegative. Sequencing was done on a sample of PBMCs. This CDR3 is CASTKGGQGGNEQFF. The DNA for the CDR3 is TGTGCCAGCACCAAGGGGGGACAGGGAGGGAATGAGCAGTTCTTC. The whole variable domain, remainder taken from reference TRBV7-2 and TRBJ2-1, is GAGVSQSPSNKVTEKGKDVELRCDPISGHTALYWYRQSLGQGLEFLIYFQGNSAPDKSGLPSDRFSAERTGGSVSTLTIQRTQQEDSAVYLCASTKGGQGGNEQFFGPGTRLTVL.